This T cell receptor (delta chain) stems from a study of Vδ1+ human thymocytes. Study-level results: Around 18% of thymic delta-chain sequences were Vdelta2, with few Vdelta3, unlike blood Vdelta1+ controls. Highly polyclonal TRG and TRD repertoires with Gaussian CDR3 length distributions appeared in thymus. TRD repertoires were essentially private, unlike widely shared TRG clonotypes.

This clone was observed a handful of times. Its antigen remains unknown. V gave up 2 bases and J gave up 2 bases; unmatched junction bases: 32. Germline values: CDR1 TSWWSYY, CDR2 QGS. The CDR3 is 26 residues long. The sorted cells were CD3+ Vdelta1+ Vdelta2- thymocytes from alphabeta-depleted thymus. Sorted Vdelta1+ thymocytes were roughly 96% to 99.6% pure. Sequences come from RNA converted to cDNA by reverse transcription. Multiplex PCR used pooled V-gene forward primers and a constant-region reverse primer to amplify CDR3s. TCRdb re-called the multiplex PCR reads via CATT. The data show about 58,000 delta-chain clones, around 15% seen once.

This clonotype was obtained from a girl under three years old who had congenital heart surgery. Sequencing was done on a sample of Vdelta1+ gamma-delta thymocytes from the thymus. Subset given: FACS-sorted CD3+ TCRalphabeta- TCRVdelta1+ TCRVdelta2- thymocytes. V is TRDV1 and J is TRDJ1, with TRDD3 matching 13 bases. The CDR3 coding sequence is TGTGCTCTTGGGGAATGGTCGTCGGTTGGGGCTTACTTACTGGGGGATACGAGATGGGGTACCGATAAACTCATCTTT. Amino acid sequence: CALGEWSSVGAYLLGDTRWGTDKLIF.